This T cell receptor (beta chain) was obtained from a study of control samples from healthy donors and cancer patients. This table comes from immunoSEQ multiplex PCR, and its TCRdb copy is limited to in-frame clones, with some not included. This table has approximately 120,000 clones, about nine tenths appearing once. Trimming took off 2 bases at V and 3 bases at J, with 11 bases between the two ends. This CDR3 has 15 amino acids. Germline assignment: CDR1 KGHSH and CDR2 LQKENI. This chain uses TRBV18 with TRBJ1-3; no clear D gene. Sequenced sample: blood. The sequence was obtained from a man between 35 and 55 years old in good health. The CDR3: CASSPELYGGNTIYF. The CDR3 DNA reads as TGTGCCAGCTCACCAGAGTTATACGGTGGAAACACCATATATTTT.